Shown below are 26 T cell receptor beta chains from a single sample sequenced in a study of identical twins. TCRdb re-derived calls from the 5' RACE reads in MiXCR, one entry per CDR3 protein. The sample consists of hundreds of thousands of distinct CDR3 sequences, 6.1% of them appearing once. Source material: naive T cells sorted from blood. The receptors come from a man aged 18-30 years in good health.

The sample holds a few counts of this clonotype. This chain connects TRBV6-1 to TRBJ1-1; 11 positions agree with TRBD1. This CDR3 region has 15 residues. With V trimmed by 8 bases and J by 1 base, 6 bases remained unmatched. Germline V gene lookup returns CDR1 MNHNS and CDR2 SASEGT. CDR3 nucleotide sequence: TGTGCCAGCGGAGGGACAGGGGGGACGAACACTGAAGCTTTCTTT. It specifies CASGGTGGTNTEAFF.

This clonotype was observed at least ten times. The gene calls are TRBV10-3 and TRBJ2-3, with 10 bases lining up with TRBD2. This CDR3 has 14 residues. Unmatched junction bases numbered 11, after V lost 10 bases and J lost 7 bases. Germline lookup yields CDR1 ENHRY and CDR2 SYGVKD. For the CDR3, the DNA is TGTGCCAGCTACCAGCGGGAGGGCGAGAATACGCAGTATTTT. It specifies CASYQREGENTQYF.

This clonotype was seen at least ten times. The chain carries TRBV20-1 and TRBJ1-1; D is undetermined. CDR1 and CDR2 from the germline V gene are DFQATT and SNEGSKA (reference sequence). V was cut by 2 bases and J by 1 base, with 8 bases left in between. This CDR3 is 13 amino acids long. For the CDR3, the DNA is TGCAGTGCTAGATCTCGTCAGAACACTGAAGCTTTCTTT. This gives the protein CSARSRQNTEAFF.

This clonotype was recorded a few times. DNA of the CDR3: TGTGCCAGCAAAACTAGCGGGACGCAGTATTTT. Residues: CASKTSGTQYF. The V and J genes are TRBV6-5 and TRBJ2-3; 9 bases match TRBD2. V lost 7 bases to trimming and J lost 9 bases; unmatched junction nucleotides: 2. This CDR3 has 11 residues. CDR1 is MNHEY, CDR2 SVGAGI, per germline.

A note on this clonotype: A read error may be the cause here, since a much bigger clone is one base away. The J gene is TRBJ2-7, the V gene TRBV27; D may correspond to TRBD1 or TRBD2 (5 bases each). Trimming removed 8 bases at V and 0 bases at J, with 11 bases between. The CDR3 is 13 residues long. Germline V gives CDR1 MNHEY, CDR2 SMNVEV (reference sequence). CDR3 sequence: CASAQRGSYEQYF. DNA of the CDR3: TGTGCCAGCGCCCAGAGGGGCTCCTACGAGCAGTACTTC.

This clonotype was observed many times. V and J are TRBV6-5 and TRBJ2-5, with a possible D match to TRBD2 (6 bases). The CDR3 is 14 residues long. Trimming stripped 4 bases from V and 6 bases from J, with 15 bases between. From germline, CDR1 is MNHEY and CDR2 SVGAGI. CDR3 nucleotide sequence: TGTGCCAGCAGTTCCGGAGGGGTAGTCCAGACCCAGTACTTC. Its translation is CASSSGGVVQTQYF.

V usage is TRBV20-1 and J usage is TRBJ2-2; TRBD2 agrees at 14 bases. CDR1 DFQATT and CDR2 SNEGSKA come from the germline V gene (reference sequence). V was clipped by 3 bases and J by 6 bases; unmatched bases: 12. The length of the CDR3 is 18 residues. The CDR3 region has the DNA TGCAGTGCTAGCCCACCCGGGACTAGCGGGAGAAAGTCCGGGGAGCTGTTTTTT. The encoded protein is CSASPPGTSGRKSGELFF.

Many counts were recorded for this clonotype. The V gene is TRBV12-3 or TRBV12-4, the J gene TRBJ2-1; 8 nucleotides line up with TRBD2. J lost 5 bases, V lost 6 bases, and 6 bases had no gene match. The CDR3 runs 14 residues. The CDR3 loop is CASRPGAGDNEQFF. CDR3 DNA sequence: TGTGCCAGCAGGCCGGGAGCGGGGGACAATGAGCAGTTCTTC.

This clonotype was detected many times. The rearrangement links TRBV29-1 to TRBJ2-2; 7 bases fit TRBD1. V shed 7 bases and J 5 bases; nucleotides not matched to a gene: 4. The CDR3 has 12 residues. Germline CDR1 and CDR2: SQVTM and ANQGSEA. CDR3 sequence: CSAPTGTGELFF. CDR3 DNA sequence: TGCAGCGCACCGACAGGGACCGGGGAGCTGTTTTTT.

There are many counts of this clonotype. V and J are TRBV2 and TRBJ1-3; D gene uncertain. The CDR3 length is 13 residues. The germline CDR1 and CDR2 sequences are SNHLY and FYNNEI. Trimming shortened V by 5 bases and J by 3 bases, and 8 bases separated the two germline ends. The DNA for the CDR3 is TGTGCCAGCAGTAGAGGGAGTGGAAACACCATATATTTT. As protein: CASSRGSGNTIYF. Full variable domain (missing parts from reference TRBV2 and TRBJ1-3): EPEVTQTPSHQVTQMGQEVILRCVPISNHLYFYWYRQILGQKVEFLVSFYNNEISEKSEIFDDQFSVERPDGSNFTLKIRSTKLEDSAMYFCASSRGSGNTIYFGEGSWLTVV.

This chain joins TRBV7-9 and TRBJ2-1; 7 bases fit TRBD2. V trimming: 4 bases; J trimming: 13 bases; junction bases outside the gene matches: 10. The V gene's germline CDR1 is SEHNR and CDR2 FQNEAQ (reference sequence). CDR3 size: 13 residues. The CDR3 bases are TGTGCCAGCAGCTCCGTCAAGCCTAGCGGTCAGTTCTTC. It translates to CASSSVKPSGQFF.

This clonotype was counted only a few times. The chain combines TRBV7-6 with TRBJ2-3; 9 bases match TRBD2. The germline gives CDR1 SGHVS, CDR2 FNYEAQ. The CDR3 sequence is 16 residues long. With 1 base clipped from V and 3 bases from J, the junction kept 5 bases outside the gene matches. The CDR3 nucleotides read TGTGCCAGCAGCTTAGAGGGTAGCGGGAGTACAGATACGCAGTATTTT. Its protein product is CASSLEGSGSTDTQYF.

This clonotype was seen at least ten times. This chain joins TRBV7-2 and TRBJ2-3; D possibly corresponds to TRBD2 (6 bases). Looked up from germline, CDR1 is SGHTA and CDR2 is FQGNSA. This CDR3 comprises 13 residues. Trimming stripped 5 bases from V and 5 bases from J, with 11 bases between. CDR3 sequence (DNA): TGTGCCAGCAGCCGGGAGTGGATAGATACGCAGTATTTT. It codes for CASSREWIDTQYF.

The genes are TRBV12-3 or TRBV12-4 and TRBJ1-4; D remains ambiguous. The length of the CDR3 is 14 residues. Trimming shortened V by 5 bases and J by 10 bases, and 17 bases separated the two germline ends. In nucleotides, the CDR3 is TGTGCCAGCAGTCCAACGACCATATTAGTAAAACTGTTTTTT. It is translated as CASSPTTILVKLFF.

This clonotype has ten or more counts. The J gene is TRBJ1-6, the V gene TRBV20-1, with D hard to call. The CDR3 sequence is 12 residues long. V dropped 1 base and J dropped 10 bases, with 8 bases sitting between them. Germline V gene data show CDR1 as DFQATT and CDR2 as SNEGSKA (reference sequence). The CDR3 DNA sequence: TGCAGTGCTAGAGCGCCGGACTCACCCCTCCACTTT. The encoded protein is CSARAPDSPLHF.

The gene calls are TRBV9 and TRBJ2-5; no clear D gene. The CDR3 has 15 residues. Germline CDR1 reads SGDLS; CDR2 reads YYNGEE. Trimming took 0 bases from V and 1 from J, leaving 10 bases between them. CDR3 sequence: CASSVEGGSQETQYF. The CDR3 DNA sequence: TGTGCCAGCAGCGTAGAAGGCGGATCCCAAGAGACCCAGTACTTC. The full variable domain, in which reference TRBV9 and TRBJ2-5 provide the parts outside the CDR3, is DSGVTQTPKHLITATGQRVTLRCSPRSGDLSVYWYQQSLDQGLQFLIQYYNGEERAKGNILERFSAQQFPDLHSELNLSSLELGDSALYFCASSVEGGSQETQYFGPGTRLLVL.

J is TRBJ1-3 and V is TRBV12-3 or TRBV12-4, with TRBD1 matching over 8 bases. The trim removed 2 bases at V and 4 bases at J, leaving 13 bases unmatched. CDR3 length equals 18 residues. CDR3 in amino acids: CASSLSGRGHWWGNTIYF. CDR3 DNA: TGTGCCAGCAGTTTAAGTGGCAGGGGGCATTGGTGGGGAAACACCATATATTTT.

The V and J genes are TRBV29-1 and TRBJ2-1; D call uncertain. The germline V gene encodes CDR1 SQVTM and CDR2 ANQGSEA. V lost 0 bases to trimming and J lost 5 bases, with 32 bases between them. The CDR3 has 21 residues. The DNA for the CDR3 is TGCAGCGTTGAAGATAGGGTAGGACCCCGAGGCGTTCGTAGGTCCCACAATGAGCAGTTCTTC. Protein: CSVEDRVGPRGVRRSHNEQFF.

This clonotype was picked up a small number of times. The chain combines TRBV10-3 with TRBJ1-1, with D unresolved. The V gene's germline CDR1 is ENHRY and CDR2 SYGVKD. Trimming cost V 3 bases and J 6 bases, with 5 bases left between them. The CDR3 spans 11 residues. The CDR3, as DNA: TGTGCCATCAGTGATGTAGCTGAAGCTTTCTTT. Encoded protein: CAISDVAEAFF.

This clonotype has a count of ten or more. The rearrangement links TRBV20-1 to TRBJ1-5; a possible D gene is TRBD1 (5 bases). CDR3 length: 14 residues. V dropped 1 base and J dropped 5 bases, with 12 bases sitting between them. Looked up from germline, CDR1 is DFQATT and CDR2 is SNEGSKA (reference sequence). CDR3 sequence (DNA): TGCAGTGCTAGAGGCGGCAGGGTGGATCAGCCCCAGCATTTT. This translates into CSARGGRVDQPQHF.

There are many counts of this clonotype. DNA for the CDR3: TGCAGTGCTAGAGGTTGGACGAACACTGAAGCTTTCTTT. The encoded protein is CSARGWTNTEAFF. The chain is built from TRBV20-1 and TRBJ1-1; D is unclear. The CDR3 is made up of 13 amino acids. Trimming pared 1 base from V and 1 base from J, leaving 7 bases between. Germline CDR1 is DFQATT and CDR2 is SNEGSKA (reference sequence).

The CDR3 region has the DNA TGTGCCAGCAGCTTAGACAGGGCCAACGTCCTGACTTTC. Encoded protein: CASSLDRANVLTF. The chain recombines TRBV7-2 with TRBJ2-6; D not certain. Germline values: CDR1 SGHTA, CDR2 FQGNSA. The germline V and J ends were trimmed by 1 base and 5 bases, with 3 bases remaining between them. The CDR3 consists of 13 residues.

This clonotype was observed a few times. The J gene is TRBJ1-5, the V gene TRBV20-1, with a weak D call TRBD1 (5 bases). The V end lost 4 bases, the J end lost 5 bases, and 12 bases lay between the germline ends. Germline V gives CDR1 DFQATT, CDR2 SNEGSKA (reference sequence). The CDR3 is 13 amino acids. DNA for the CDR3: TGCAGTGCTACCGCGACAGCAGATCAGCCCCAGCATTTT. It translates to CSATATADQPQHF.

A few counts support this clonotype. The rearrangement joins TRBV28 to TRBJ2-5; D assignment may be TRBD1 or TRBD2 (5 bases each). Trimming took off 3 bases at V and 6 bases at J, with 17 bases between the two ends. This CDR3 comprises 15 residues. CDR1 and CDR2 (germline): MDHEN, SYDVKM. This CDR3 reads CASSFGPRGAKTQYF. The CDR3 coding sequence is TGTGCCAGCAGTTTTGGGCCCCGAGGGGCAAAGACCCAGTACTTC.

This clonotype was seen only a few times. The chain couples TRBV6-2 or TRBV6-3 to TRBJ2-2; 8 bases are a match to TRBD1. After removal of 5 bases from V and 4 bases from J, the junction contained 12 bases not matched to a gene. This CDR3 is 17 amino acids long. Germline V lookup: CDR1 MNHEY, CDR2 SVGEGT. CDR3 nucleotide sequence: TGTGCCAGCAGTGGCAGACAGGGGTTTACGCGCACCGGGGAGCTGTTTTTT. Translating gives CASSGRQGFTRTGELFF.

The chain has TRBV12-3 or TRBV12-4 and TRBJ1-2; no clear D gene. Trimming took 10 bases from V and 3 from J, leaving 18 bases between them. The CDR3 is made up of 14 amino acids. The CDR3 region is CATRTLGFDYGYTF. CDR3 sequence (DNA): TGTGCCACTCGGACGCTGGGGTTCGACTATGGCTACACCTTC.